Detailed here is one T cell receptor beta chain. Its antigen is as yet unknown. The record originates from a study of CD8 T cells in ankylosing spondylitis. The CDR3 has 15 amino acids. V lost 4 bases and J 6 bases, leaving 18 bases between the germline ends. General study points: A TCR beta motif of several highly homologous variants seemed to mark ankylosing spondylitis blood.

TCRdb re-called the 5' RACE reads with MiXCR, one entry per CDR3 protein. The table records roughly 60,000 distinct CDR3 sequences, over 5% of them present only once. This TCR came from a male donor with ankylosing spondylitis. The sample taken for sequencing was synovial fluid, either unsorted or a sorted T cell fraction (not recorded which). This chain joins TRBV12-3 or TRBV12-4 and TRBJ1-1, with D perhaps TRBD1 (6 bases). In DNA, the CDR3 is TGTGCCAGCAGTTATGGGACAACCCGAGGGGCTGAAGCTTTCTTT. It specifies CASSYGTTRGAEAFF.